A single sample gave rise to the 4 T cell receptor beta chains below, sequenced in a study of T cell responses to AZD1222 COVID-19 vaccine. TCRdb's copy holds only in-frame clones and misses some; the assay was immunoSEQ multiplex PCR. The table lists 150,000 to 200,000 clones, over 75% of them singletons, with roughly 2.8% in the top ten. Here the sequenced sample was peripheral blood, taken on day 0 of AZD1222 vaccination. All receptors derive from an adult in good health.

This sequence joins TRBV29-1 and TRBJ1-1; a weak D match, TRBD1 (5 bases). Trimming removed 6 bases at V and 0 bases at J, with 11 bases between. This CDR3 contains 13 residues. Germline V gene data show CDR1 as SQVTM and CDR2 as ANQGSEA. This CDR3 is CSVGGRMNTEAFF. CDR3 coding DNA: TGCAGCGTGGGGGGACGGATGAACACTGAAGCTTTCTTT.

J is TRBJ2-5 and V is TRBV2, with 9 positions matching TRBD2. The germline V gene encodes CDR1 SNHLY and CDR2 FYNNEI. CDR3 length: 15 residues. J gave up 14 bases and V 2 bases, and 15 bases lay outside the gene matches. CDR3 nucleotide sequence: TGTGCCAGCAGTGAATATGGTCTAGCGGGGTCCTCTCCCTACTTC. Translation: CASSEYGLAGSSPYF.

This chain uses TRBV14 with TRBJ1-4; D unresolved. V gave up 3 bases and J gave up 5 bases, with 7 bases separating them. Germline V gene sequence: CDR1 SGHDN, CDR2 FVKESK. The CDR3 contains 13 residues. The CDR3 DNA follows: TGTGCCAGCAGCCAGAGACCGAATGAAAAACTGTTTTTT. Protein product: CASSQRPNEKLFF.

The chain combines TRBV12-3 or TRBV12-4 with TRBJ1-2; D might be TRBD1 (5 bases). This CDR3 is 12 amino acids long. Trimming took off 6 bases at V and 4 bases at J, with 9 bases between the two ends. DNA of the CDR3: TGTGCCAGCAGCGCAGGGAGCTATGGCTACACCTTC. As protein: CASSAGSYGYTF.